This T cell receptor (beta chain) is drawn from a study of beta chain features in type 1 diabetes. Study-wide findings and caveats: Researchers report that Type 1 diabetes patients had moderately but significantly shorter TCRB CDR3s across all four CD4+ subsets. Naive, central memory and Treg TCRB repertoires appeared more alike in patients than in healthy donors.

Comment on this clone: No antigen is known for it.

It was one heparinised blood draw, averaging roughly 0.11 L, that each donor gave. The whole isolated RNA underwent reverse transcription, so sequencing captured expressed TCRB transcripts. Average reads for naive, central memory and regulatory T cell samples were roughly 3.5 million. TCRdb's copy holds only in-frame clones and misses some; the assay was immunoSEQ multiplex PCR. The sample records 600,000 or so clones, about 14% being singletons. This CDR3 is built from 12 residues. CDR1 and CDR2 (germline): MDHEN, SYDVKM. With 5 bases clipped from V and 6 bases from J, the junction kept 4 bases outside the gene matches.

This clonotype was sampled from a man in his late teens or twenties with type 1 diabetes. The sequenced sample consisted of naive CD4+ T cells from blood. V gene TRBV28 combines with J gene TRBJ2-7, with 7 positions matching TRBD1. The CDR3 DNA is TGTGCCAGCAGTCCTACAGGGGCCGAGCAGTACTTC. Its protein product is CASSPTGAEQYF.